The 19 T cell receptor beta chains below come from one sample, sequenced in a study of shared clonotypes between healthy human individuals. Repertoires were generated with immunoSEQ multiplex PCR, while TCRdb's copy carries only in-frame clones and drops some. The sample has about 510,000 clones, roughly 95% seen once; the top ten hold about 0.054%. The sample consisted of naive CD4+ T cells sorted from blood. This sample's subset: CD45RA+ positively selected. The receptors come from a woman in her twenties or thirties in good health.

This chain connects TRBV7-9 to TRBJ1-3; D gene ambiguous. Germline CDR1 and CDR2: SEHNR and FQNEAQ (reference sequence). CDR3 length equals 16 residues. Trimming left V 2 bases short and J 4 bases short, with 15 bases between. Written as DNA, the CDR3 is TGTGCCAGCAGCTTAACTCTGACGAGTCTGGGAAACACCATATATTTT. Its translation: CASSLTLTSLGNTIYF.

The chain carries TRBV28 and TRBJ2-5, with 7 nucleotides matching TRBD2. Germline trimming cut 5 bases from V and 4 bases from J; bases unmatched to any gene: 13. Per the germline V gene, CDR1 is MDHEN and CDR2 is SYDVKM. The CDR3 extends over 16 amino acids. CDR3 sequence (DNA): TGTGCCAGCAGTGGCAGGGCTAGCGGATGGTTAGAGACCCAGTACTTC. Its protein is CASSGRASGWLETQYF. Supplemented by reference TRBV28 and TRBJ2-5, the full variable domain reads DVKVTQSSRYLVKRTGEKVFLECVQDMDHENMFWYRQDPGLGLRLIYFSYDVKMKEKGDIPEGYSVSREKKERFSLILESASTNQTSMYLCASSGRASGWLETQYFGPGTRLLVL.

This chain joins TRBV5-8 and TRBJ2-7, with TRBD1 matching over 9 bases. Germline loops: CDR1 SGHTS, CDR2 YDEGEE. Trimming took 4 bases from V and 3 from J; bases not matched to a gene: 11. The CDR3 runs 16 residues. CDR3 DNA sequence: TGTGCCAGCAGCCTAGCCACTCGGACAGGGGTCTACGAGCAGTACTTC. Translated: CASSLATRTGVYEQYF.

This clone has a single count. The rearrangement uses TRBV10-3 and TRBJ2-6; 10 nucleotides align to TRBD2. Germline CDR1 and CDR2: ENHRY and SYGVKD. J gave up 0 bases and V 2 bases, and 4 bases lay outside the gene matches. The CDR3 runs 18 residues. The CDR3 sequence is CAISEVLAGVSGANVLTF. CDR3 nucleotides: TGTGCCATCAGTGAGGTTCTAGCGGGAGTCTCTGGGGCCAACGTCCTGACTTTC.

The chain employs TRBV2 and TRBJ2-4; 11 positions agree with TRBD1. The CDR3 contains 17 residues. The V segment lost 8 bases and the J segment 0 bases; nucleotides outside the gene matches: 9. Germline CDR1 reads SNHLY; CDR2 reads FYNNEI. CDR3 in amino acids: CASGTGGFHLAKNIQYF. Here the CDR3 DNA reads TGTGCCAGCGGGACAGGGGGTTTCCATCTAGCCAAAAACATTCAGTACTTC.

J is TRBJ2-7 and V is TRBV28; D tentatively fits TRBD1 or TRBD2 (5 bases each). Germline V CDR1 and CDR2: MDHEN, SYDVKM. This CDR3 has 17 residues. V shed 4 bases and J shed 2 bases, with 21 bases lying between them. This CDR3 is CASSSTGTALGAYEQYF. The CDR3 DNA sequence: TGTGCCAGCAGTTCGACCGGGACCGCGCTCGGCGCCTACGAGCAGTACTTC.

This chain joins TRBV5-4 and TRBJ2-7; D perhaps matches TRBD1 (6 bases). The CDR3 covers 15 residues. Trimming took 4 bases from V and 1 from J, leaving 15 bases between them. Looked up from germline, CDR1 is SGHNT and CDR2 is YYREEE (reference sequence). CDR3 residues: CASSIDRLTSYEQYF. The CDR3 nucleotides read TGTGCCAGCAGCATAGACAGGCTGACGTCCTACGAGCAGTACTTC.

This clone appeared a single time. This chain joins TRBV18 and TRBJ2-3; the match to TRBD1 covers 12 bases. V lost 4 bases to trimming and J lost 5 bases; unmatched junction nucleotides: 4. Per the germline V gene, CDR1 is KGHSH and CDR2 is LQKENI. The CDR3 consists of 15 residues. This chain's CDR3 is CASSRDRGRGDTQYF. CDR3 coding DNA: TGTGCCAGCTCACGGGACAGGGGGCGCGGAGATACGCAGTATTTT. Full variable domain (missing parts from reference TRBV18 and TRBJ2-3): NAGVMQNPRHLVRRRGQEARLRCSPMKGHSHVYWYRQLPEEGLKFMVYLQKENIIDESGMPKERFSAEFPKEGPSILRIQQVVRGDSAAYFCASSRDRGRGDTQYFGPGTRLTVL.

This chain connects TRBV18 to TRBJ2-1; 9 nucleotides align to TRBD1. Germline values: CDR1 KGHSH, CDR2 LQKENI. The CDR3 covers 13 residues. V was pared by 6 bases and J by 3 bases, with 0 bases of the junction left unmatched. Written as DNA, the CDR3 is TGTGCCAGCTCGGGACAGGGCTACAATGAGCAGTTCTTC. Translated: CASSGQGYNEQFF.

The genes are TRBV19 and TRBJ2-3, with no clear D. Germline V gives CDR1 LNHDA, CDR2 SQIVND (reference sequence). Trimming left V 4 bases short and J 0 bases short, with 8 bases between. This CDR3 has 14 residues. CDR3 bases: TGTGCCAGTAGTACGTCGATTAGCACAGATACGCAGTATTTT. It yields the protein CASSTSISTDTQYF.

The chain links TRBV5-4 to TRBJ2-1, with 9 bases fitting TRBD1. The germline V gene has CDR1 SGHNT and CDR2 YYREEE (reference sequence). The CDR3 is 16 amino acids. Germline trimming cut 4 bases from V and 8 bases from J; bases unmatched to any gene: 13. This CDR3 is CASSRQGQGNGDEQFF. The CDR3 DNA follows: TGTGCCAGCAGCAGACAGGGACAGGGTAACGGCGATGAGCAGTTCTTC.

The CDR3 nucleotides are TGTGCCAGCAGTGAGTACGGACAGGGAATTTCCTACGAGCAGTACTTC. It yields the protein CASSEYGQGISYEQYF. This chain joins TRBV6-1 and TRBJ2-7; 8 bases line up with TRBD1. This CDR3 has 16 amino acids. In germline, CDR1 is MNHNS, CDR2 SASEGT. V dropped 3 bases and J dropped 1; count of bases not matched to a gene: 8.

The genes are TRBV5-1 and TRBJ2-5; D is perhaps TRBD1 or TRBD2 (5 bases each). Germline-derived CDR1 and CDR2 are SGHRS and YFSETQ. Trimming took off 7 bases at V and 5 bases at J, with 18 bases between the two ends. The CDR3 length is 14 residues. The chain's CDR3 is CASSTFGTGETQYF. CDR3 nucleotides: TGCGCCAGCTCCACCTTCGGGACGGGGGAGACCCAGTACTTC. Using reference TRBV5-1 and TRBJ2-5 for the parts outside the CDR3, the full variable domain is KAGVTQTPRYLIKTRGQQVTLSCSPISGHRSVSWYQQTPGQGLQFLFEYFSETQRNKGNFPGRFSGRQFSNSRSEMNVSTLELGDSALYLCASSTFGTGETQYFGPGTRLLVL.

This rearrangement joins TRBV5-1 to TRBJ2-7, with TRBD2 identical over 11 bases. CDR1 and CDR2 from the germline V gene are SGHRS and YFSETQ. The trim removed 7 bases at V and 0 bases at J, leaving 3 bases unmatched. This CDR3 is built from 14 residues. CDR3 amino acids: CASAGTSGSYEQYF. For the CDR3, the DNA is TGCGCCAGCGCCGGGACTAGCGGCTCCTACGAGCAGTACTTC.

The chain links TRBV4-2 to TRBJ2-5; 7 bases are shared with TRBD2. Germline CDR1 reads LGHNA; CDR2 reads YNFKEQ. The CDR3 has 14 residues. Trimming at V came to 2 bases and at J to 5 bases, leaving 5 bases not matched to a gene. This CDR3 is CASSQKGGRETQYF. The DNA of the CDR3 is TGTGCCAGCAGCCAAAAGGGAGGGCGCGAGACCCAGTACTTC.

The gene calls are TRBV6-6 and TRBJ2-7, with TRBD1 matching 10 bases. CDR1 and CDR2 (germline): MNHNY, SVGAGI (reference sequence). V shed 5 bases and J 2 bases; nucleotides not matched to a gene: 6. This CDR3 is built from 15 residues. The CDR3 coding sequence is TGTGCCAGCAGTATAGACAGGGGGCGTACCTACGAGCAGTACTTC. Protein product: CASSIDRGRTYEQYF.

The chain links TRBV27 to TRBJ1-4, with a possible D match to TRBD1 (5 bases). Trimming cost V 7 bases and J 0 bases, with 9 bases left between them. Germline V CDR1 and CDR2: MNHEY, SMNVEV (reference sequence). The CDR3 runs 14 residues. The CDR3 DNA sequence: TGTGCCAGCATGGGGGGAGCAACTAATGAAAAACTGTTTTTT. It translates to CASMGGATNEKLFF.

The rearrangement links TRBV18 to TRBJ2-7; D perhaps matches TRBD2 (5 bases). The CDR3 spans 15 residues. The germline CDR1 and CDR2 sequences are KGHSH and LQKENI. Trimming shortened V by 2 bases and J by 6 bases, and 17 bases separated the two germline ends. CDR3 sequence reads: CASSPVEGSLSEQYF. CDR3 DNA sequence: TGTGCCAGCTCACCAGTAGAGGGAAGTTTGAGCGAGCAGTACTTC.

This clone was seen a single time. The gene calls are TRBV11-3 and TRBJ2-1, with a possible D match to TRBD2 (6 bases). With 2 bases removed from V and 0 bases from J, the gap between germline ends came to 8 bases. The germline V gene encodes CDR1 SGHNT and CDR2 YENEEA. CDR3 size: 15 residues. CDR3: CASSLKGGSYNEQFF. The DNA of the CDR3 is TGTGCCAGCAGCTTAAAGGGAGGCTCCTACAATGAGCAGTTCTTC.